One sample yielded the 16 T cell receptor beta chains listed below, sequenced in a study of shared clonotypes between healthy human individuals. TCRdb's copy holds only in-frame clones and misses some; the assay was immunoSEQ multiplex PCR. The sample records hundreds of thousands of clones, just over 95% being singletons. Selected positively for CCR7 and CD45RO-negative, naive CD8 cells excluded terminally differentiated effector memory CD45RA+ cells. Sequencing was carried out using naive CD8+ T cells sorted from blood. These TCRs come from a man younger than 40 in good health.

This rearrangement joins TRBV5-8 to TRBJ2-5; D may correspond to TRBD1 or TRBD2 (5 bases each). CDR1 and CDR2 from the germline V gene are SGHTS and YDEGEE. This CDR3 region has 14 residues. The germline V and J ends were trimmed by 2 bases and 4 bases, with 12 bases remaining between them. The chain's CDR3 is CASSFGTDRETQYF. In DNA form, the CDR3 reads TGTGCCAGCAGCTTCGGGACCGACCGAGAGACCCAGTACTTC. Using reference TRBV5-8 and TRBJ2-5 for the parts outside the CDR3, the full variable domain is EAGVTQSPTHLIKTRGQQATLRCSPISGHTSVYWYQQALGLGLQFLLWYDEGEERNRGNFPPRFSGRQFPNYSSELNVNALELEDSALYLCASSFGTDRETQYFGPGTRLLVL.

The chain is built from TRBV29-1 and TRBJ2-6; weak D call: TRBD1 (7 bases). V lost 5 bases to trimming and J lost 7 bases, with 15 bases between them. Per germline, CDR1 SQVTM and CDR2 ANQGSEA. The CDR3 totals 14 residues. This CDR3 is CSVTGDWGANVLTF. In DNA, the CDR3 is TGCAGCGTTACAGGGGACTGGGGAGCCAACGTCCTGACTTTC.

The CDR3 reads CASGGSSYEQYF. The CDR3, as DNA: TGCGCCAGCGGTGGGAGCTCCTACGAGCAGTACTTC. The V and J genes are TRBV4-1 and TRBJ2-7; D might be TRBD2 (5 bases). V was shortened by 8 bases and J by 0 bases, with 8 bases between the two germline ends. The CDR3 is 12 amino acids. The germline gives CDR1 MGHRA, CDR2 YSYEKL.

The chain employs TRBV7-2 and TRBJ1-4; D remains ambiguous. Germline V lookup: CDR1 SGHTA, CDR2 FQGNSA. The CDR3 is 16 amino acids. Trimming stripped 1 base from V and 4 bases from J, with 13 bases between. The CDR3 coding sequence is TGTGCCAGCAGCTTAGAGGGCCGGGGTTATAATGAAAAACTGTTTTTT. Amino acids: CASSLEGRGYNEKLFF.

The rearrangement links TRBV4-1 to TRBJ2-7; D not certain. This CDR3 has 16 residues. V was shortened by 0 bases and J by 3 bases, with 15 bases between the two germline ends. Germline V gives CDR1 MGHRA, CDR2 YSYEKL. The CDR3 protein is CASSQETQSYNYEQYF. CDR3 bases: TGCGCCAGCAGCCAAGAGACACAGTCGTACAACTACGAGCAGTACTTC.

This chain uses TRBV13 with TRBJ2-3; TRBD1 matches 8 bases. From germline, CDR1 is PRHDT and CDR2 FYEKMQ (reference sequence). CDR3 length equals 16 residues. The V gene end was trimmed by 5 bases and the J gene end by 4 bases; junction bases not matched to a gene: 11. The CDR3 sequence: CASSLDGQGGPDTQYF. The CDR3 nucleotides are TGTGCCAGCAGCCTCGACGGACAGGGTGGCCCAGATACGCAGTATTTT. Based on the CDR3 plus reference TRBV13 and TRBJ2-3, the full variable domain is AAGVIQSPRHLIKEKRETATLKCYPIPRHDTVYWYQQGPGQDPQFLISFYEKMQSDKGSIPDRFSAQQFSDYHSELNMSSLELGDSALYFCASSLDGQGGPDTQYFGPGTRLTVL.

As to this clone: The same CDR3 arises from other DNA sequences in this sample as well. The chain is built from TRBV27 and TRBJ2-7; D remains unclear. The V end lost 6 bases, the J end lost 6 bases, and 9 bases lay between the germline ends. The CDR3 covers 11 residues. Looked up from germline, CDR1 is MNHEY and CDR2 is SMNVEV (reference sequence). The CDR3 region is CASSRGREQYF. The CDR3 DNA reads TGTGCCAGCAGCCGCGGTCGCGAGCAGTACTTC.

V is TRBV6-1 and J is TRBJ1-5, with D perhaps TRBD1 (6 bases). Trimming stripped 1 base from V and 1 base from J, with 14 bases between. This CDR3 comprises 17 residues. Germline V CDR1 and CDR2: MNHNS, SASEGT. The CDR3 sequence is CASSEVRWGPSNQPQHF. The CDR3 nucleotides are TGTGCCAGCAGTGAAGTAAGGTGGGGGCCCAGCAATCAGCCCCAGCATTTT.

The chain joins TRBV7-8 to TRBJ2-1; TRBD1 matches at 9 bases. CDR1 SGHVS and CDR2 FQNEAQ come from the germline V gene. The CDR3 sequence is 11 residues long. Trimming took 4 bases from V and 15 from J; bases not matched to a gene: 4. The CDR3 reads CASSSQGARFF. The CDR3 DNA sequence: TGTGCCAGCAGCTCACAGGGGGCGCGGTTCTTC.

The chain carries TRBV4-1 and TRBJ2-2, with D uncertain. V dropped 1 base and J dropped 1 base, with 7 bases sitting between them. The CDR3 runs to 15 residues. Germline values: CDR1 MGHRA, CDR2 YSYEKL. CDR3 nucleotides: TGCGCCAGCAGCCAAGCAGACCAGAACACCGGGGAGCTGTTTTTT. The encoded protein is CASSQADQNTGELFF.

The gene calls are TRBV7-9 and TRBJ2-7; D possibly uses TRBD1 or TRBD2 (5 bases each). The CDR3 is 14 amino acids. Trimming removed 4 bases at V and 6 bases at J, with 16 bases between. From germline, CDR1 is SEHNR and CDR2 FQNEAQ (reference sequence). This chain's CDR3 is CASSSRAGTGEQYF. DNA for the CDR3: TGTGCCAGCAGCTCACGGGCTGGGACGGGCGAGCAGTACTTC.

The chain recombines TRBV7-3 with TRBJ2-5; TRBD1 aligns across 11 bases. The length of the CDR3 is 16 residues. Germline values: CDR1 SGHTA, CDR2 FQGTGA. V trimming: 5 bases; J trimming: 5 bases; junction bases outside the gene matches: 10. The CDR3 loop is CASSHTDRGRLETQYF. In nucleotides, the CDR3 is TGTGCCAGCAGCCACACGGACAGGGGGCGCTTGGAGACCCAGTACTTC.

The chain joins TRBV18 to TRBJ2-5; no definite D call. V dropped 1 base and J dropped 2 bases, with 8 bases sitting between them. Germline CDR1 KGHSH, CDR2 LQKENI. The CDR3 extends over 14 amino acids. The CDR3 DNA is TGTGCCAGCTCACCACGATTTGGGCAAGAGACCCAGTACTTC. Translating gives CASSPRFGQETQYF. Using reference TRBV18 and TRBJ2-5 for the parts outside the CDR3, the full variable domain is NAGVMQNPRHLVRRRGQEARLRCSPMKGHSHVYWYRQLPEEGLKFMVYLQKENIIDESGMPKERFSAEFPKEGPSILRIQQVVRGDSAAYFCASSPRFGQETQYFGPGTRLLVL.

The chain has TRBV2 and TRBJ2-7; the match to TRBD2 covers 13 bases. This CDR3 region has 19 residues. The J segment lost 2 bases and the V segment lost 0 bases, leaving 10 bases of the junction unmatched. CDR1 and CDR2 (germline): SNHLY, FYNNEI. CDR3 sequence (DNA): TGTGCCAGCAGTGAAGCGCAAAGGGTAGGACTAGCGGGGGCCTACGAGCAGTACTTC. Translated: CASSEAQRVGLAGAYEQYF. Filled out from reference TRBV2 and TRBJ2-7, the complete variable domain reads EPEVTQTPSHQVTQMGQEVILRCVPISNHLYFYWYRQILGQKVEFLVSFYNNEISEKSEIFDDQFSVERPDGSNFTLKIRSTKLEDSAMYFCASSEAQRVGLAGAYEQYFGPGTRLTVT.

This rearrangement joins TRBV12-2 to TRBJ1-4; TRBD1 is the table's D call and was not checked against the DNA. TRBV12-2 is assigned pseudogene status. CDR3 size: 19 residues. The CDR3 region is CASRLAKRCRFATNEKLFF. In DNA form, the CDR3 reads TGTGCAAGTCGCTTAGCGAAAAGATGCAGATTTGCAACTAATGAAAAACTGTTTTTT.

The CDR3 loop is CASSLGPDMNEQFF. In DNA form, the CDR3 reads TGTGCCAGCAGCTTAGGCCCGGACATGAATGAGCAGTTCTTC. This sequence joins TRBV7-9 and TRBJ2-1, with D maybe TRBD1 (5 bases). The CDR3 is made up of 14 amino acids. V dropped 1 base and J dropped 7 bases, with 11 bases sitting between them. Germline CDR1 SEHNR, CDR2 FQNEAQ (reference sequence).